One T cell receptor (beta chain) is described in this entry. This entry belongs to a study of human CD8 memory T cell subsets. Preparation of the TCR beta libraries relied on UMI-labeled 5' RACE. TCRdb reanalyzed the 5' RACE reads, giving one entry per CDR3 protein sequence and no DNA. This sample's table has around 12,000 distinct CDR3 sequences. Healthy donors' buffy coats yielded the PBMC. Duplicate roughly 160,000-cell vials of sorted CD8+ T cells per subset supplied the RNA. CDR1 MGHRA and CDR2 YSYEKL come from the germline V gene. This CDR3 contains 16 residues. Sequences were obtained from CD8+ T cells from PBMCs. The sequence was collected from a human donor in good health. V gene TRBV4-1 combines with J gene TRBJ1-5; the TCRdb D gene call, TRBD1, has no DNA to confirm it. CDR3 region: CASSQEKTGFGQPQHF.